The 29 T cell receptor beta chains reported below all come from one sample, sequenced in a study of early T cells in non-severe SARS-CoV-2 infection. TCRdb reprocessed the 5' RACE reads with MiXCR, giving one entry per CDR3 protein. In the table there are about 66,000 distinct CDR3 sequences, around 13% of which are singletons. The specimen sequenced was whole blood. These receptors all come from an adult who was a healthcare worker with PCR-confirmed SARS-CoV-2 infection or an uninfected control (not recorded which).

V and J are TRBV29-1 and TRBJ1-2; D remains ambiguous. This CDR3 region has 12 residues. The germline CDR1 and CDR2 sequences are SQVTM and ANQGSEA. The V gene lost 4 bases and the J gene lost 10 bases, with 16 bases spanning the gap. The CDR3 nucleotides are TGCAGCGTTGTAGTCTATGATCTAACCTACACCTTC. It specifies CSVVVYDLTYTF. The variable domain in full, with the rest retrieved from reference TRBV29-1 and TRBJ1-2, is SAVISQKPSRDICQRGTSLTIQCQVDSQVTMMFWYRQQPGQSLTLIATANQGSEATYESGFVIDKFPISRPNLTFSTLTVSNMSPEDSSIYLCSVVVYDLTYTFGSGTRLTVV.

Only a few counts were recorded for this clonotype. The genes are TRBV5-5 and TRBJ2-1; no definite D call. V gave up 4 bases and J gave up 10 bases, with 15 bases separating them. Germline V CDR1 and CDR2: SGHKS, YYEKEE (reference sequence). This CDR3 spans 13 amino acids. CDR3 nucleotides: TGTGCCAGCAGCACCTACTCCGCCGGGGAGCAGTTCTTC. Its protein product is CASSTYSAGEQFF.

This clonotype was found a few times. This chain links TRBV10-3 with TRBJ1-2; weak D call: TRBD1 (5 bases). This CDR3 comprises 13 residues. Trimming removed 8 bases from V and 0 bases from J, with 10 bases in between. In germline, CDR1 is ENHRY, CDR2 SYGVKD. The CDR3 here is CAIGTDSNYGYTF. In nucleotides, the CDR3 is TGTGCCATCGGGACGGATTCTAACTATGGCTACACCTTC.

This chain connects TRBV20-1 to TRBJ2-7, with no clear D. With 0 bases removed from V and 0 bases from J, the gap between germline ends came to 9 bases. This CDR3 comprises 14 residues. The germline CDR1 and CDR2 sequences are DFQATT and SNEGSKA (reference sequence). CDR3 loop: CSARDGWGSYEQYF. The CDR3 DNA is TGCAGTGCTAGAGATGGTTGGGGCTCCTACGAGCAGTACTTC.

This clonotype came up many times. The V call is TRBV29-1, the J call TRBJ2-5; 8 nucleotides line up with TRBD2. Trimming took 5 bases from V and 1 from J; bases not matched to a gene: 9. The CDR3 is 15 residues long. CDR1 and CDR2 from the germline V gene are SQVTM and ANQGSEA. CDR3 residues: CSVLASGSLQETQYF. Here the CDR3 DNA reads TGCAGCGTTCTGGCGAGCGGGAGCCTCCAAGAGACCCAGTACTTC.

This sequence joins TRBV28 and TRBJ2-4; D gene unclear. The CDR3 extends over 12 amino acids. Trimming cost V 2 bases and J 5 bases, with 4 bases left between them. CDR1 is MDHEN, CDR2 SYDVKM, per germline. The CDR3 coding sequence is TGTGCCAGCAGTTTAGGGGAAAACATTCAGTACTTC. Translation: CASSLGENIQYF.

The chain uses TRBV28 and TRBJ1-3; D gene uncertain. V was trimmed by 6 bases and J by 3 bases, leaving 15 bases between them. From germline, CDR1 is MDHEN and CDR2 SYDVKM. This CDR3 spans 15 amino acids. CDR3 DNA sequence: TGTGCCAGCAGGGGTCGGGTGGGAGGTGGAAACACCATATATTTT. It translates to CASRGRVGGGNTIYF. Together with reference TRBV28 and TRBJ1-3, the CDR3 gives the full variable domain: DVKVTQSSRYLVKRTGEKVFLECVQDMDHENMFWYRQDPGLGLRLIYFSYDVKMKEKGDIPEGYSVSREKKERFSLILESASTNQTSMYLCASRGRVGGGNTIYFGEGSWLTVV.

This clonotype appeared a few times. J is TRBJ2-7 and V is TRBV5-1; D is unresolved. Looked up from germline, CDR1 is SGHRS and CDR2 is YFSETQ. The CDR3 has 18 amino acids. Trimming left V 2 bases short and J 0 bases short, with 21 bases between. The CDR3 DNA reads as TGCGCCAGCAGCTTTGGGCTTCGGTCATCTCCCAGCTCCTACGAGCAGTACTTC. Translation gives CASSFGLRSSPSSYEQYF.

This clonotype was seen more than once but under ten times. This sequence joins TRBV20-1 and TRBJ1-5, with D unresolved. Trimming left V 1 base short and J 4 bases short, with 14 bases between. CDR3 length equals 15 residues. CDR1 and CDR2 from the germline V gene are DFQATT and SNEGSKA (reference sequence). CDR3 nucleotides: TGCAGTGCTAGAGGGGTCGAGAGTTGGAATCAGCCCCAGCATTTT. Its protein product is CSARGVESWNQPQHF.

There are many counts of this clonotype. V is TRBV7-2 and J is TRBJ1-2, with a possible D match to TRBD1 (6 bases). Trimming took off 1 base at V and 2 bases at J, with 8 bases between the two ends. The CDR3 runs 14 residues. Germline values: CDR1 SGHTA, CDR2 FQGNSA. The DNA of the CDR3 is TGTGCCAGCAGCTTAGACAGGGAAAACTATGGCTACACCTTC. It translates to CASSLDRENYGYTF.

The rearrangement links TRBV10-3 to TRBJ2-3; D gene ambiguous. V was shortened by 2 bases and J by 0 bases, with 12 bases between the two germline ends. The germline gives CDR1 ENHRY, CDR2 SYGVKD. The CDR3 runs to 16 residues. CDR3 protein: CAISEKGPQSTDTQYF. The CDR3 DNA is TGTGCCATCAGTGAGAAAGGGCCGCAGAGCACAGATACGCAGTATTTT.

This chain uses TRBV6-4 with TRBJ2-3, with 7 bases identical to TRBD1. The germline V gene has CDR1 MRHNA and CDR2 SNTAGT. The CDR3 is 11 residues long. V shed 10 bases, J shed 6 bases, and the junction held 4 bases outside the gene matches. The DNA of the CDR3 is TGTGCCACCGAACAGGGGGATACGCAGTATTTT. This sequence encodes CATEQGDTQYF.

This clonotype was found a few times. This rearrangement joins TRBV7-3 to TRBJ2-1; D tentatively reads TRBD1 or TRBD2 (5 bases each). The CDR3 has 15 amino acids. CDR1 is SGHTA, CDR2 FQGTGA, per germline. Trimming stripped 5 bases from V and 2 bases from J, with 13 bases between. The CDR3 nucleotides are TGTGCCAGCAGCCCGACTGGGGGAGCCTACAATGAGCAGTTCTTC. It encodes CASSPTGGAYNEQFF.

This clonotype came up a few times. The chain recombines TRBV14 with TRBJ2-1; D gene uncertain. The germline V and J ends were trimmed by 1 base and 0 bases, with 10 bases remaining between them. From germline, CDR1 is SGHDN and CDR2 FVKESK. The CDR3 extends over 16 amino acids. The CDR3 coding sequence is TGTGCCAGCAGCCAAGCCGCTGGAAGCTCCTACAATGAGCAGTTCTTC. Encoded protein: CASSQAAGSSYNEQFF.

At least ten counts were recorded for this clonotype. The gene calls are TRBV21-1 and TRBJ2-7; the table's D call, TRBD2, was not checked against the DNA. TRBV21-1 represents a pseudogene. There are 16 residues in the CDR3. In DNA, the CDR3 is TGTGCCAGCAGCAAAGCCAGGAGACTAGTTTCCTACGAGCAGTACTTC. This codes for CASSKARRLVSYEQYF.

The chain combines TRBV29-1 with TRBJ2-4; unclear D gene. Germline assignment: CDR1 SQVTM and CDR2 ANQGSEA. V lost 7 bases to trimming and J lost 0 bases, with 10 bases between them. The length of the CDR3 is 13 residues. The CDR3 reads CSAETLAKNIQYF. The CDR3 DNA follows: TGCAGCGCCGAGACGTTAGCCAAAAACATTCAGTACTTC.

In DNA, the CDR3 is TGCAGTGCTCGGCGGGCGGGGCCCACAGATACGCAGTATTTT. Its protein is CSARRAGPTDTQYF. The chain is built from TRBV20-1 and TRBJ2-3; the D gene is possibly TRBD2 (6 bases). Between the trimmed V and J ends, which lost 5 bases and 2 bases, there was a span of 14 bases. Germline CDR1 DFQATT, CDR2 SNEGSKA (reference sequence). The CDR3 is 14 residues long.

This sequence joins TRBV5-1 and TRBJ2-1; TRBD2 agrees at 10 bases. From germline, CDR1 is SGHRS and CDR2 YFSETQ. The V and J ends lost 7 bases and 7 bases, in that order; junction bases with no gene match: 8. This CDR3 region has 14 residues. CDR3 sequence (DNA): TGCGCCAGCCAAGGCCTAGCGGGAGTGAATGAGCAGTTCTTC. Protein sequence: CASQGLAGVNEQFF.

This rearrangement joins TRBV29-1 to TRBJ2-2; 7 bases are shared with TRBD1. The germline CDR1 and CDR2 sequences are SQVTM and ANQGSEA. The CDR3 consists of 14 residues. V lost 7 bases and J lost 4; bases outside the gene matches: 9. The CDR3, as DNA: TGCAGCGCCATAGACAGGGCGGCCACCGGGGAGCTGTTTTTT. Residues: CSAIDRAATGELFF.

This clonotype was observed at least ten times. The chain is built from TRBV20-1 and TRBJ2-1; 11 nucleotides agree with TRBD2. This CDR3 has 16 residues. Per germline, CDR1 DFQATT and CDR2 SNEGSKA (reference sequence). V gave up 6 bases and J gave up 6 bases; unmatched junction bases: 13. CDR3 DNA: TGCAGTGCCACCTCGGCCGGGACTAGCGGCTTCAATGAGCAGTTCTTC. Its translation: CSATSAGTSGFNEQFF.

With respect to this clonotype: A single base separates this from a much larger clone, so it may be a read error. The chain joins TRBV7-2 to TRBJ2-1, with D possibly called TRBD1 or TRBD2 (5 bases each). The CDR3 contains 17 residues. V gave up 4 bases and J gave up 3 bases, with 19 bases separating them. Per the germline V gene, CDR1 is SGHTA and CDR2 is FQGNSA. Here the CDR3 DNA reads TGTGCCAGCAGCTATTGGGGACGCTCCCCGAACTACAATGAGCAGTTCTTC. It is translated as CASSYWGRSPNYNEQFF. The full variable domain, completed using reference TRBV7-2 and TRBJ2-1, is GAGVSQSPSNKVTEKGKDVELRCDPISGHTALYWYRQSLGQGLEFLIYFQGNSAPDKSGLPSDRFSAERTGGSVSTLTIQRTQQEDSAVYLCASSYWGRSPNYNEQFFGPGTRLTVL.

The chain carries TRBV29-1 and TRBJ1-1; no firm D call. Deletions cut 3 bases from V and 1 base from J, with 12 bases between. The CDR3 is 14 amino acids. The V gene's germline CDR1 is SQVTM and CDR2 ANQGSEA. The CDR3 DNA follows: TGCAGCGTTGAGGCCCCTGCTACGAACACTGAAGCTTTCTTT. It is translated as CSVEAPATNTEAFF.

A few counts support this clonotype. CDR3: CASSPWAPRVANYGYTF. CDR3 DNA: TGCGCCAGCAGCCCCTGGGCCCCCAGAGTAGCTAACTATGGCTACACCTTC. This rearrangement joins TRBV5-1 to TRBJ1-2; D gene unclear. Per the germline V gene, CDR1 is SGHRS and CDR2 is YFSETQ. The CDR3 sequence is 17 residues long. V lost 4 bases, J lost 0 bases, and 19 bases lay in between.

The rearrangement links TRBV7-8 to TRBJ2-3, with 12 bases lining up with TRBD2. Trimming took 5 bases from V and 7 from J; bases not matched to a gene: 4. The CDR3 spans 14 residues. Germline CDR1 SGHVS, CDR2 FQNEAQ. This chain's CDR3 is CASSPTSGSYTQYF. CDR3 nucleotides: TGTGCCAGCAGCCCGACTAGCGGGAGTTATACGCAGTATTTT. The full variable domain, its missing parts supplied by reference TRBV7-8 and TRBJ2-3, is GAGVSQSPRYKVAKRGQDVALRCDPISGHVSLFWYQQALGQGPEFLTYFQNEAQLDKSGLPSDRFFAERPEGSVSTLKIQRTQQEDSAVYLCASSPTSGSYTQYFGPGTRLTVL.

This clonotype has a count of ten or more. The CDR3 DNA sequence: TGTGCCAGCGAGGGACAACTCCAAGAGACCCAGTACTTC. Its protein product is CASEGQLQETQYF. The rearrangement links TRBV7-2 to TRBJ2-5; a weak D match, TRBD1 (6 bases). The CDR3 spans 13 residues. Trimming pared 8 bases from V and 1 base from J, leaving 11 bases between. Per germline, CDR1 SGHTA and CDR2 FQGNSA. Filled out from reference TRBV7-2 and TRBJ2-5, the complete variable domain reads GAGVSQSPSNKVTEKGKDVELRCDPISGHTALYWYRQSLGQGLEFLIYFQGNSAPDKSGLPSDRFSAERTGGSVSTLTIQRTQQEDSAVYLCASEGQLQETQYFGPGTRLLVL.

This clonotype was seen ten or more times. The V and J genes are TRBV7-9 and TRBJ2-2; D perhaps matches TRBD2 (7 bases). V gave up 6 bases and J gave up 4 bases, with 15 bases separating them. CDR1 and CDR2 from the germline V gene are SEHNR and FQNEAQ (reference sequence). The length of the CDR3 is 15 residues. CDR3 sequence (DNA): TGTGCCAGCAGTTCCGGGGGGCTTCGCACCGGGGAGCTGTTTTTT. Translated: CASSSGGLRTGELFF.

V and J are TRBV12-3 or TRBV12-4 and TRBJ2-7; 12 bases match TRBD2. V lost 5 bases to trimming and J lost 5 bases; unmatched junction nucleotides: 4. This CDR3 has 14 amino acids. The CDR3 DNA reads TGTGCCAGCAGTCAGACTAGCGGGAGCCACGAGCAGTACTTC. As protein: CASSQTSGSHEQYF.

The CDR3 reads CASSPDGIPYEQYF. The CDR3 nucleotides read TGTGCCAGCTCACCGGACGGAATACCCTACGAGCAGTACTTC. The J gene is TRBJ2-7, the V gene TRBV18; D is uncertain. Germline CDR1 KGHSH, CDR2 LQKENI. Trimming took off 3 bases at V and 2 bases at J, with 11 bases between the two ends. This CDR3 comprises 14 residues.

The rearrangement links TRBV28 to TRBJ2-1, with D uncertain. Germline CDR1 MDHEN, CDR2 SYDVKM. The CDR3 has 11 amino acids. Written as DNA, the CDR3 is TGTGGGGTCTCCCTTGAAGATGAGCAGTTCTTC. Translating gives CGVSLEDEQFF.